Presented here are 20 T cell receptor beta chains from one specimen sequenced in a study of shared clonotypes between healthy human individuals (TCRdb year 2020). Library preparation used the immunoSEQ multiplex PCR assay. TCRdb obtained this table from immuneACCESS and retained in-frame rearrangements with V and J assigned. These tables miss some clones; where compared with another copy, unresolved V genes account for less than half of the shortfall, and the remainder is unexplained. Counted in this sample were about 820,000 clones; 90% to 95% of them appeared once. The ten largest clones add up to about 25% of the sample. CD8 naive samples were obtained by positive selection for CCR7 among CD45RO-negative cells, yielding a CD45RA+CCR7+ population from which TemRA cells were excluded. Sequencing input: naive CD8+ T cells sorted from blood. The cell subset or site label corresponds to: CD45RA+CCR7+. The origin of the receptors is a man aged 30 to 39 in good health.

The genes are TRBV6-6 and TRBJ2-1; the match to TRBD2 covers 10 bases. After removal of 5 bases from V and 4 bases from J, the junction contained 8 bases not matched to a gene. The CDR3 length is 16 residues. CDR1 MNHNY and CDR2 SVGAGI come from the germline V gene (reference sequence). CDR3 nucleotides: TGTGCCAGCAGTACCCTACTAGCGGGACGGTACAATGAGCAGTTCTTC. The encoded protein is CASSTLLAGRYNEQFF.

CDR3 nucleotides: TGTGCCAGCAGCCTGGGCGGCGATTCCTACAATGAGCAGTTCTTC. Translation: CASSLGGDSYNEQFF. The chain has TRBV7-2 and TRBJ2-1; D is uncertain. From germline, CDR1 is SGHTA and CDR2 FQGNSA. The V end lost 5 bases, the J end lost 1 base, and 12 bases lay between the germline ends. The length of the CDR3 is 15 residues.

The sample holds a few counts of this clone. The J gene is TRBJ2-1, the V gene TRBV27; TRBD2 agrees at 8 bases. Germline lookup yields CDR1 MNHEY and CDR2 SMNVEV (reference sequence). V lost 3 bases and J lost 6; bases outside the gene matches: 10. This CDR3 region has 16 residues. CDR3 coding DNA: TGTGCCAGCAGTTTTATGAGCGGGAGCTCCCTCAATGAGCAGTTCTTC. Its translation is CASSFMSGSSLNEQFF.

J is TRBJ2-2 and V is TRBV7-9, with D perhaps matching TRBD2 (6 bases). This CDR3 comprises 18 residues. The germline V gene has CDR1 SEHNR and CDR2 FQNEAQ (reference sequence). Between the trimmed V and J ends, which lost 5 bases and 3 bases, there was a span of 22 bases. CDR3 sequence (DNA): TGTGCCAGCAGCCCCCTTCTTGGCGGGACGGGGGACACCGGGGAGCTGTTTTTT. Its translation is CASSPLLGGTGDTGELFF.

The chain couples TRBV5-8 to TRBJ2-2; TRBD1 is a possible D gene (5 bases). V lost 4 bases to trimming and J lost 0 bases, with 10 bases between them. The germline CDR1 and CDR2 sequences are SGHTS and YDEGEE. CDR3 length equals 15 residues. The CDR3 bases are TGTGCCAGCAGCCGTAGGGGTCCGAACACCGGGGAGCTGTTTTTT. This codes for CASSRRGPNTGELFF. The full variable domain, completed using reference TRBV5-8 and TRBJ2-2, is EAGVTQSPTHLIKTRGQQATLRCSPISGHTSVYWYQQALGLGLQFLLWYDEGEERNRGNFPPRFSGRQFPNYSSELNVNALELEDSALYLCASSRRGPNTGELFFGEGSRLTVL.

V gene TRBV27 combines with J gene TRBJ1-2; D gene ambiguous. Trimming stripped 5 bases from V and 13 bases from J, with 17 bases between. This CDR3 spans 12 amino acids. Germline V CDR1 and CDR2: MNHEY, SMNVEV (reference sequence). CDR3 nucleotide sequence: TGTGCCAGCAGTCCTCCGGCGGAGAGTCTCACCTTC. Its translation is CASSPPAESLTF.

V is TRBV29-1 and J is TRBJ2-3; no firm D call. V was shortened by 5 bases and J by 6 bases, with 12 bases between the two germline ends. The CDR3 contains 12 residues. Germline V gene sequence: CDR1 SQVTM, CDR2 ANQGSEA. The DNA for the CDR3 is TGCAGCGTTCCCCTTTCCCGGGATACGCAGTATTTT. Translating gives CSVPLSRDTQYF.

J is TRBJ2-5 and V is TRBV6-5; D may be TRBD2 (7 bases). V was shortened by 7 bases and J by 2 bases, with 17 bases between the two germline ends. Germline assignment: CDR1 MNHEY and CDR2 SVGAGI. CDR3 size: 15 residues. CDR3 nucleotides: TGTGCCAGCACCCACGGGGGAGGGGGGCAAGAGACCCAGTACTTC. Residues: CASTHGGGGQETQYF.

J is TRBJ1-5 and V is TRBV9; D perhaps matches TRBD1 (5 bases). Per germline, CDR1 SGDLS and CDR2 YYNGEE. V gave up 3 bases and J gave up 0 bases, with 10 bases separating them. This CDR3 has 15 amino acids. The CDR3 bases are TGTGCCAGCAGCGGAGGGGTGTATAGCAATCAGCCCCAGCATTTT. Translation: CASSGGVYSNQPQHF.

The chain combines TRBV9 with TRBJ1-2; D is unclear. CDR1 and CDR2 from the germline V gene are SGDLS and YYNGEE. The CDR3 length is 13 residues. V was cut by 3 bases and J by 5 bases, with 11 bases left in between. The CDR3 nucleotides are TGTGCCAGCAGCGGTTCCTGGAAGTATGGCTACACCTTC. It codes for CASSGSWKYGYTF.

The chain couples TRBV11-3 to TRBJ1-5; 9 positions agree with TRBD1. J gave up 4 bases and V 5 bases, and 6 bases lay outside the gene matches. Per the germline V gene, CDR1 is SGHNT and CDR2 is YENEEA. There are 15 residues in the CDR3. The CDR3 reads CASSAPGQGNQPQHF. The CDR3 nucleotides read TGTGCCAGCAGCGCTCCGGGACAGGGAAATCAGCCCCAGCATTTT.

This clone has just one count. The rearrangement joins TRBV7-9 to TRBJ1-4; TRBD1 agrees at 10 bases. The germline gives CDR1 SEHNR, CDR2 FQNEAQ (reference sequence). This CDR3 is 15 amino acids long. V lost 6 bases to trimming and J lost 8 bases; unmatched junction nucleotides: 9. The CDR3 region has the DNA TGTGCCAGCAGTGATTACGGGACAGGGGCAGAAAAACTGTTTTTT. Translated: CASSDYGTGAEKLFF. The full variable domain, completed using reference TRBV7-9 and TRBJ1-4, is DTGVSQNPRHKITKRGQNVTFRCDPISEHNRLYWYRQTLGQGPEFLTYFQNEAQLEKSRLLSDRFSAERPKGSFSTLEIQRTEQGDSAMYLCASSDYGTGAEKLFFGSGTQLSVL.

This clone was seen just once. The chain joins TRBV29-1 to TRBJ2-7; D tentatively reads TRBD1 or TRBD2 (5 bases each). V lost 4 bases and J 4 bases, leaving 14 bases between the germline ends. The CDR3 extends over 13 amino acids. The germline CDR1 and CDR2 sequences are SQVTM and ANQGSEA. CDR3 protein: CSVVYGAPYEQYF. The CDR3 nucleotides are TGCAGCGTTGTGTACGGGGCACCATACGAGCAGTACTTC.

The CDR3 sequence: CASTSGRGSTDTQYF. The CDR3 DNA reads TGTGCCAGTACTAGCGGGAGGGGATCCACAGATACGCAGTATTTT. This chain connects TRBV2 to TRBJ2-3, with 13 bases lining up with TRBD2. Germline CDR1 and CDR2: SNHLY and FYNNEI. There are 15 residues in the CDR3. V shed 9 bases and J 2 bases; nucleotides not matched to a gene: 5.

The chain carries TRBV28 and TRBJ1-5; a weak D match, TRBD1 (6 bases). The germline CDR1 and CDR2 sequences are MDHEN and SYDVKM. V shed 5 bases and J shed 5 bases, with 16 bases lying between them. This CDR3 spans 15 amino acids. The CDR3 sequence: CASSLSLGGHQPQHF. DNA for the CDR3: TGTGCCAGCAGTCTATCTTTGGGGGGCCATCAGCCCCAGCATTTT.

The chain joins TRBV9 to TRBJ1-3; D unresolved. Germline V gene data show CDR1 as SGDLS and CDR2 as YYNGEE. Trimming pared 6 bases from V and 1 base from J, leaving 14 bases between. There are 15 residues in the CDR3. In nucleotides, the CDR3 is TGTGCCAGCACCACCGTGGAAGGATCTGGAAACACCATATATTTT. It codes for CASTTVEGSGNTIYF. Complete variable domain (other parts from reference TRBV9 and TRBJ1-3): DSGVTQTPKHLITATGQRVTLRCSPRSGDLSVYWYQQSLDQGLQFLIQYYNGEERAKGNILERFSAQQFPDLHSELNLSSLELGDSALYFCASTTVEGSGNTIYFGEGSWLTVV.

CDR3 in amino acids: CASSSTGEISYNEQFF. In nucleotides, the CDR3 is TGTGCCAGCAGCTCCACGGGTGAAATCTCCTACAATGAGCAGTTCTTC. The chain uses TRBV7-8 and TRBJ2-1; no reliable D call. CDR1 and CDR2 from the germline V gene are SGHVS and FQNEAQ. V shed 4 bases and J shed 0 bases, with 13 bases lying between them. There are 16 residues in the CDR3.

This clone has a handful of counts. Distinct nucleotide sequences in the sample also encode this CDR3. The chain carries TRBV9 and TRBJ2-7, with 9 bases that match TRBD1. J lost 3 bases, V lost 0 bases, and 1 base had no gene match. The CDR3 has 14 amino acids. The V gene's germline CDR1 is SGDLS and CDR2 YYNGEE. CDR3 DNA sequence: TGTGCCAGCAGCGTAGGGACAGGGGTCTACGAGCAGTACTTC. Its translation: CASSVGTGVYEQYF.

For the CDR3, the DNA is TGCGCCAGCAGCCCGGACAGGGTCCAGAGCTCCTACAATGAGCAGTTCTTC. Residues: CASSPDRVQSSYNEQFF. The chain combines TRBV5-1 with TRBJ2-1; 8 nucleotides agree with TRBD1. Per the germline V gene, CDR1 is SGHRS and CDR2 is YFSETQ. The J segment lost 0 bases and the V segment lost 4 bases, leaving 9 bases of the junction unmatched. The CDR3 length is 17 residues.

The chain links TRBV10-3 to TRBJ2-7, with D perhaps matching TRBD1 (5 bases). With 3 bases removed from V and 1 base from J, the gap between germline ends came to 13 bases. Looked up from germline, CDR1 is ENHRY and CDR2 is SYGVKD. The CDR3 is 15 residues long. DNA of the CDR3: TGTGCCATCAGTGAAGGGGTAGGGTTGTCCTACGAGCAGTACTTC. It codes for CAISEGVGLSYEQYF.